This TCR beta chain was found in a study of cytomegalovirus exposure and HLA in healthy donors. CDR1 SGHKS and CDR2 YYEKEE come from the germline V gene (reference sequence). The CDR3 sequence is 16 residues long. Deletions cut 0 bases from V and 0 bases from J, with 11 bases between. It was with 60 Vbeta and 13 Jbeta primers that the PCR ran. TCRdb's table, derived via immunoSEQ multiplex PCR, lists solely in-frame clones and lacks some. This table holds 55,000 to 65,000 clones, 65% to 85% found once. Sequencing was done on a sample of PBMCs. This rearrangement joins TRBV5-5 to TRBJ2-3, with a weak D call TRBD2 (6 bases). The receptor was derived from a woman between 25 and 40 years old in good health and CMV-seronegative. CDR3 in amino acids: CASSLGRAGSTDTQYF. The CDR3 nucleotides are TGTGCCAGCAGCTTGGGGAGGGCAGGGAGCACAGATACGCAGTATTTT.